This TCR beta chain appears in the sequencing data of a study of identical twins. Findings of the study overall: Insertion counts were lower in abundant cord blood beta clonotypes, a trend that memory repertoires did not show.

CDR3 length: 15 amino acids. Germline-derived CDR1 and CDR2 are MDHEN and SYDVKM. The V gene lost 8 bases and the J gene lost 4 bases, with 17 bases spanning the gap. Notes on this clonotype: Its matching antigen is unknown.

TCRdb itself ran the 5' RACE reads through MiXCR, one entry per CDR3 protein. The repertoire includes nearly 900,000 distinct CDR3 sequences, roughly an eighth of them detected once, and 1.5% to 2% sits in the top ten. The same data also contributed to another study, on yellow fever vaccine responses in identical twins.

The receptor comes from a woman between 18 and 29 years old in good health. Sequenced sample: PBMCs. V gene TRBV28 combines with J gene TRBJ2-2; the D gene is possibly TRBD1 (6 bases). CDR3 coding DNA: TGTGCCAGCTCTCAAAGGGGGAGCTTCACCGGGGAGCTGTTTTTT. Protein product: CASSQRGSFTGELFF.